Listed below are T cell receptor beta chains from one sample, sequenced in a study of CD8 T cells in Susac syndrome. Each CDR3 protein gets one entry after TCRdb re-called the immunoSEQ multiplex PCR reads with MiXCR. Of about 140,000 distinct CDR3 sequences in the sample, about 95% were seen once. Sample: CD4+ T cells from PBMCs. Receptors originate from a human donor with Susac syndrome. Both conserved end residues are part of each CDR3. Each record gives: CDR3 length, V gene, J gene, CDR3 protein.

13	TRBV7-3	TRBJ2-1	CASSLTTIGEQFF
15	TRBV20-1	TRBJ1-2	CSARNSGIPNYGYTF
13	TRBV3-1	TRBJ2-2	CASSRGLTGELFF
13	TRBV20-1	TRBJ2-3	CSANRDLTDTQYF
14	TRBV29-1	TRBJ2-7	CSVVGDRSPYEQYF
13	TRBV20-1	TRBJ2-7	CSAGTSSSYEQYF
14	TRBV9	TRBJ2-7	CASSVEGDRFEQYF
13	TRBV20-1	TRBJ1-5	CSATGGLGQPQHF
14	TRBV7-2	TRBJ1-1	CASSLSREYTEAFF
14	TRBV5-1	TRBJ1-4	CASSVGPSNEKLFF
13	TRBV27	TRBJ2-5	CASSPMYQETQYF
13	TRBV30	TRBJ1-5	CAWGQDPNQPQHF
14	TRBV5-1	TRBJ2-1	CASSWEDPTGEQFF
16	TRBV25-1	TRBJ1-3	CASSEFKQGTGNTIYF
12	TRBV12-3/TRBV12-4	TRBJ2-1	CASREDEYEQFF
14	TRBV2	TRBJ2-2	CASSRAGNTGELFF
12	TRBV30	TRBJ2-7	CAWNSNRYEQYF
16	TRBV5-1	TRBJ2-5	CASSATGGTLAETQYF
13	TRBV2	TRBJ1-5	CASSVQGDQPQHF
15	TRBV20-1	TRBJ1-1	CSAEGRARGNTEAFF
17	TRBV28	TRBJ1-2	CASSPVGDIGGGYGYTF
14	TRBV18	TRBJ1-1	CASSPGGRDTEAFF
15	TRBV30	TRBJ2-3	CAWSVQGRRTDTQYF
13	TRBV7-2	TRBJ2-1	CASSLATYNEQFF
13	TRBV30	TRBJ2-7	CAWSLGSSYEQYF
15	TRBV30	TRBJ1-5	CAWSPFGTVNQPQHF
12	TRBV6-5	TRBJ2-7	CASSPPVGRQYF
14	TRBV9	TRBJ2-3	CASSADRETDTQYF
11	TRBV7-2	TRBJ2-7	CASSPLHEQYF
13	TRBV18	TRBJ1-4	CASSREAGEKLFF
17	TRBV4-1	TRBJ2-4	CASSQALALWGENIQYF
15	TRBV6-1	TRBJ2-7	CASSVKGLLTYEQYF
16	TRBV28	TRBJ1-5	CASSPPGGLGDQPQHF
14	TRBV3-1	TRBJ1-2	CASSQRAGSYGYTF
17	TRBV20-1	TRBJ2-1	CSARVEKQRLSYNEQFF
14	TRBV6-2/TRBV6-3	TRBJ2-7	CASSYSQVSYEQYF
14	TRBV5-1	TRBJ1-2	CASSSGSQAYGYTF